A single sample gave rise to the 8 T cell receptor beta chains below, sequenced in a study of cytomegalovirus exposure and HLA in healthy donors. PCR was performed using 60 Vbeta and 13 Jbeta primers. The assay was immunoSEQ multiplex PCR, and TCRdb's table has in-frame clones only and misses some. The sample includes around 170,000 clones, roughly four fifths of them seen just once. Sequencing input: PBMCs. These TCRs come from a woman aged 18-29 years in good health and CMV-seronegative.

In its sample, this clone was seen a few times. The V call is TRBV5-4, the J call TRBJ1-4, with 7 bases matching TRBD1. The ends lost 0 bases at V and 7 bases at J; junction bases unmatched: 3. CDR1 is SGHNT, CDR2 YYREEE, per germline (reference sequence). The CDR3 has 14 residues. The CDR3 protein is CASSLEGGGEKLFF. The CDR3 bases are TGTGCCAGCAGCTTGGAAGGGGGCGGTGAAAAACTGTTTTTT.

J is TRBJ1-3 and V is TRBV10-2; the match to TRBD1 covers 8 bases. Germline trimming cut 6 bases from V and 6 bases from J; bases unmatched to any gene: 13. From germline, CDR1 is WSHSY and CDR2 SAAADI. There are 16 residues in the CDR3. The CDR3 here is CASRSNTGTGENTIYF. The CDR3 DNA follows: TGCGCCAGCAGATCCAATACCGGGACAGGAGAAAACACCATATATTTT.

The V gene is TRBV19, the J gene TRBJ2-7; 11 bases agree with TRBD1. Germline V gives CDR1 LNHDA, CDR2 SQIVND (reference sequence). The V and J ends lost 5 bases and 3 bases, in that order; junction bases with no gene match: 6. The CDR3 contains 15 residues. CDR3 in amino acids: CASSSGQGASYEQYF. DNA for the CDR3: TGTGCCAGTAGTTCCGGACAGGGGGCGAGCTACGAGCAGTACTTC.

V gene TRBV19 combines with J gene TRBJ2-7; tentative D call: TRBD1 (6 bases). The CDR3 contains 13 residues. The germline V and J ends were trimmed by 10 bases and 0 bases, with 13 bases remaining between them. In germline, CDR1 is LNHDA, CDR2 SQIVND (reference sequence). The CDR3 nucleotides are TGTGCCACCGGACCAGGGGTCTCCTACGAGCAGTACTTC. Amino acid sequence: CATGPGVSYEQYF. The whole variable domain, filled in from reference TRBV19 and TRBJ2-7, reads DGGITQSPKYLFRKEGQNVTLSCEQNLNHDAMYWYRQDPGQGLRLIYYSQIVNDFQKGDIAEGYSVSREKKESFPLTVTSAQKNPTAFYLCATGPGVSYEQYFGPGTRLTVT.

This sequence joins TRBV2 and TRBJ2-5; D remains unclear. Between the trimmed V and J ends, which lost 3 bases and 5 bases, there was a span of 10 bases. Germline loops: CDR1 SNHLY, CDR2 FYNNEI. The CDR3 runs 13 residues. The CDR3 protein is CASSESSVETQYF. The CDR3 nucleotides read TGTGCCAGCAGTGAGAGTAGTGTGGAGACCCAGTACTTC.

V usage is TRBV30 and J usage is TRBJ2-5, with D possibly being TRBD2 (5 bases). Looked up from germline, CDR1 is GTSNPN and CDR2 is SVGIG (reference sequence). V was trimmed by 1 base and J by 5 bases, leaving 5 bases between them. There are 11 residues in the CDR3. DNA of the CDR3: TGTGCCTGGAGTGGGAGGGAGACCCAGTACTTC. Encoded protein: CAWSGRETQYF.

This chain connects TRBV27 to TRBJ1-1; D perhaps matches TRBD1 (6 bases). The CDR3 loop spans 12 amino acids. CDR1 MNHEY and CDR2 SMNVEV come from the germline V gene (reference sequence). V was cut by 7 bases and J by 4 bases, with 10 bases left in between. The CDR3, as DNA: TGTGCCAGCAAACCCAGGGGCACTGAAGCTTTCTTT. It specifies CASKPRGTEAFF.

The count of this clone is one. The rearrangement joins TRBV9 to TRBJ1-1; a weak D match, TRBD1 (5 bases). The germline V gene has CDR1 SGDLS and CDR2 YYNGEE. The CDR3 has 15 amino acids. V was pared by 2 bases and J by 3 bases, with 14 bases between. This CDR3 reads CASSVRPEGYTEAFF. Here the CDR3 DNA reads TGTGCCAGCAGCGTCCGACCGGAGGGGTACACTGAAGCTTTCTTT.